This T cell receptor beta chain derives from a study of technical replicates of blood from several donors. This clone has a single count. The CDR3 totals 14 residues. The J segment lost 2 bases and the V segment lost 8 bases, leaving 8 bases of the junction unmatched. Per the germline V gene, CDR1 is MNHNS and CDR2 is SASEGT. Assay used: immunoSEQ multiplex PCR; TCRdb lists only in-frame clones, some missing. The sample consists of under 15,000 clones, more than 75% of them appearing once. Sequences were obtained from PBMCs. This receptor was obtained from a human donor in good health. The chain employs TRBV6-1 and TRBJ2-7; 8 nucleotides match TRBD2. As DNA, the CDR3 is TGTGCCAGCGGGGTAGGAGCGGGAGCCTACGAGCAGTACTTC. Encoded protein: CASGVGAGAYEQYF.